The T cell receptor beta chain described here comes from a study of cytomegalovirus exposure and HLA in healthy donors. Study-level results: Published work reported that the classifier diagnosed cytomegalovirus status with high specificity and sensitivity. When analyzed later, a missense DCLRE1C variant was found to be linked to TCR beta V- and J-gene trimming. It is likely that the observed cluster of highly shared sequence variants was a sequencing artifact.

This PCR relied on a set of 60 Vbeta primers and 13 Jbeta primers. The protocol was immunoSEQ multiplex PCR, while the TCRdb copy is restricted to in-frame clones and leaves out a portion. The table records under 250,000 clones, about 81% of them present only once. In regard to this clone: What it recognizes is unknown.

The donors (healthy individuals) were bone marrow donors. CDR1 and CDR2 (germline): SGHRS, YFSETQ. CDR3 length: 12 amino acids. The V and J ends lost 4 bases and 2 bases respectively, with 6 bases between them. This sequence joins TRBV5-1 and TRBJ2-5, with TRBD2 as a possible D gene (6 bases). This clonotype was obtained from an older woman in good health and CMV-seropositive. Sequencing used PBMCs. The CDR3 spells CASSRGQETQYF. Written as DNA, the CDR3 is TGCGCCAGCAGCCGGGGGCAAGAGACCCAGTACTTC.